This TCR beta chain was sequenced in a study of T-cell reconstitution after alpha-beta-depleted transplantation in children. Unique molecular identifiers were used in preparing the TCRbeta library. Using its own MiXCR run on the PCR reads, TCRdb lists one record per CDR3 protein. Altogether some 120,000 distinct CDR3 sequences are present, more than 20% being singletons, with the ten largest covering over 9.5%. Broader study findings: T-cell counts and diversity were attributed mostly to newly produced T cells one year after transplant.

Per germline, CDR1 SGHRS and CDR2 YFSETQ. The CDR3 is made up of 14 amino acids. V lost 1 base and J 6 bases, leaving 13 bases between the germline ends. By sample share, this clonotype is medium-sized. The antigen is undetermined. This receptor was identified in a male patient between 2 and 10 years old who had a stem cell transplant for chronic granulomatous disease, so the T cells may come from the graft donor. V usage is TRBV5-1 and J usage is TRBJ1-2, with unresolved D. The sample consisted of PBMCs, mostly from graft donor cells, taken 180 days after TCRalphabeta/CD19-depleted stem cell transplant. The CDR3 loop is CASSLSGPRDGYTF. CDR3 bases: TGCGCCAGCAGCTTGAGCGGGCCCCGAGATGGCTACACCTTC.